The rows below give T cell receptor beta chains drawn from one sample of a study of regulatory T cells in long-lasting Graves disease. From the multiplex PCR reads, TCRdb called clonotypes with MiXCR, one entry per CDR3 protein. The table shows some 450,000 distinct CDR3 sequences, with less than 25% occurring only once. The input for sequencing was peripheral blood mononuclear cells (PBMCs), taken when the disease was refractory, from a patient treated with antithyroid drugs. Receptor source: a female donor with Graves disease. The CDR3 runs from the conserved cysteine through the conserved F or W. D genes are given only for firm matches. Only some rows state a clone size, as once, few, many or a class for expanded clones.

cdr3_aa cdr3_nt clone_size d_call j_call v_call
CASSKPTGYGYTF TGTGCCAGCAGTAAGCCCACAGGGTATGGCTACACCTTC . . TRBJ1-2 TRBV27
CASSVRQGTDTQYF TGTGCCAGCAGCGTACGTCAGGGCACAGATACGCAGTATTTT few . TRBJ2-3 TRBV12-3/TRBV12-4
CSARGLELETQYF TGCAGCGCCCGGGGGTTGGAATTGGAGACCCAGTACTTC many . TRBJ2-5 TRBV29-1
CASSVTGSYTGGPFF TGTGCCAGCAGTGTGACAGGGAGTTACACCGGGGGGCCGTTTTTT . . TRBJ2-2 TRBV2
CASSVPLGDAKGIQYF TGTGCCAGCAGCGTTCCCCTCGGGGACGCGAAAGGCATTCAGTACTTC many . TRBJ2-4 TRBV7-2
CSVEYRDRGTNEQYF TGCAGCGTTGAATACCGGGACAGGGGAACCAACGAGCAGTACTTC . TRBD1 TRBJ2-7 TRBV29-1
CAWSPTWGQPGVGAEAFF TGTGCCTGGAGCCCTACCTGGGGGCAGCCGGGCGTAGGAGCTGAAGCTTTCTTT . . TRBJ1-1 TRBV30
CASSLNRGSSNEQYF TGTGCCAGCTCACTTAACAGGGGCTCTTCTAACGAGCAGTACTTC . TRBD1 TRBJ2-7 TRBV18
CASSSDGLGTEAFF TGCGCCAGCAGCTCGGACGGCCTGGGGACTGAAGCTTTCTTT many . TRBJ1-1 TRBV5-1
CASSLFSGTYGYTF TGTGCCAGCAGTTTATTTTCAGGAACCTATGGCTACACCTTC many . TRBJ1-2 TRBV28
CASSQRTRPYEQYF TGTGCCAGCAGCCAACGGACTAGACCCTACGAGCAGTACTTC . TRBD2 TRBJ2-7 TRBV3-1
CASRDRVGDTEAFF TGTGCCAGCAGAGACAGGGTGGGTGACACTGAAGCTTTCTTT many TRBD1 TRBJ1-1 TRBV6-1
CASSLVGSASGYTF TGCGCCAGCAGCTTGGTCGGCAGCGCATCTGGCTACACCTTC . . TRBJ1-2 TRBV5-1
CASSRRGGPNTGELFF TGTGCCAGCAGCCGGCGTGGGGGCCCCAACACCGGGGAGCTGTTTTTT . . TRBJ2-2 TRBV6-1
CSAHGQGADTQYF TGCAGTGCCCACGGTCAGGGGGCAGATACGCAGTATTTT . TRBD1 TRBJ2-3 TRBV20-1
CASDGAGARNTEAFF TGTGCCTCCGACGGGGCGGGGGCCCGAAACACTGAAGCTTTCTTT many . TRBJ1-1 TRBV30
CSVEGIQGRTEAFF TGCAGCGTTGAAGGGATTCAGGGCCGCACTGAAGCTTTCTTT . . TRBJ1-1 TRBV29-1
CSARVFYEAFF TGCAGTGCTAGAGTCTTCTATGAAGCTTTCTTT few . TRBJ1-1 TRBV20-1
CASSESGAGRGTEAFF TGTGCCAGCAGTGAATCCGGGGCAGGGAGAGGCACTGAAGCTTTCTTT . . TRBJ1-1 TRBV2
CASIPPGTQETQYF TGTGCCAGCATCCCCCCAGGCACCCAAGAGACCCAGTACTTC many . TRBJ2-5 TRBV6-1
CASSLFPTARGNQPQHF TGTGCCAGCAGTTTATTCCCTACGGCACGGGGGAATCAGCCCCAGCATTTT few . TRBJ1-5 TRBV28
CASRTGVNTEAFF TGTGCCAGCAGAACAGGGGTGAACACTGAAGCTTTCTTT many TRBD1 TRBJ1-1 TRBV6-1
CASSLGGGSPPEQYF TGTGCCAGCAGCTTAGGGGGGGGTAGCCCGCCCGAGCAGTACTTC . TRBD2 TRBJ2-7 TRBV7-2
CASSQGGLAQRYEQYF TGTGCCAGCAGCCAGGGTGGACTAGCCCAAAGATACGAGCAGTACTTC few TRBD2 TRBJ2-7 TRBV28
CASSQEGLAGQGSYEQYF TGTGCCAGCAGCCAAGAGGGACTAGCGGGACAGGGGTCCTACGAGCAGTACTTC few TRBD2 TRBJ2-7 TRBV3-1
CASSQSDANQPQHF TGTGCCAGTAGCCAGTCGGATGCCAATCAGCCCCAGCATTTT few . TRBJ1-5 TRBV19
CSVDRGEVVVGETQYF TGCAGCGTTGATCGGGGGGAGGTGGTTGTCGGAGAGACCCAGTACTTC many TRBD2 TRBJ2-5 TRBV29-1
CASSLRSGASTGELFF TGCGCCAGCAGCTTGAGAAGCGGTGCCTCCACCGGGGAGCTGTTTTTT few . TRBJ2-2 TRBV5-1
CASSLAVAGAGELFF TGCGCCAGCAGCTTAGCAGTAGCGGGAGCCGGGGAGCTGTTTTTT many TRBD2 TRBJ2-2 TRBV5-1
CSVGRIGVEKLFF TGCAGCGTTGGTCGGATTGGAGTTGAAAAACTGTTTTTT few . TRBJ1-4 TRBV29-1
CASSETRTGHNYGYTF TGTGCCAGCAGTGAAACTAGGACAGGACATAACTATGGCTACACCTTC many TRBD1 TRBJ1-2 TRBV6-1
CASSLGGRAGTYGYTF TGTGCCAGCAGCTTAGGGGGGCGGGCAGGGACCTATGGCTACACCTTC few . TRBJ1-2 TRBV7-3
CASSSTTALQETQYF TGTGCCAGCAGCTCGACGACAGCCTTACAAGAGACCCAGTACTTC . . TRBJ2-5 TRBV5-6
CSASISGVSNQPQHF TGCAGTGCTAGTATTTCCGGGGTTAGCAATCAGCCCCAGCATTTT . . TRBJ1-5 TRBV20-1
CASSSDGLAGNTGELFF TGTGCCAGTAGTTCGGATGGACTAGCGGGGAACACCGGGGAGCTGTTTTTT few TRBD2 TRBJ2-2 TRBV19
CASTSGSPVTQYF TGTGCCAGTACTAGCGGGAGCCCCGTGACCCAGTACTTC few TRBD2 TRBJ2-5 TRBV19
CASSPFRGNQPQHF TGTGCCAGCAGCCCCTTCCGTGGCAATCAGCCCCAGCATTTT many . TRBJ1-5 TRBV28
CASSYKQGRNAEAFF TGTGCCAGCAGCTACAAACAGGGGAGGAACGCTGAAGCTTTCTTT . TRBD1 TRBJ1-1 TRBV7-9
CARIATGELFF TGTGCCCGGATCGCGACCGGGGAGCTGTTTTTT few . TRBJ2-2 TRBV27
CASSWTGSSGANVLTF TGTGCCAGTAGTTGGACAGGAAGCTCTGGGGCCAACGTCCTGACTTTC few TRBD1 TRBJ2-6 TRBV19
CASSLDGNRGSSYGYTF TGCGCCAGCAGCTTGGATGGGAATAGGGGGAGTAGCTATGGCTACACCTTC many . TRBJ1-2 TRBV5-1
CASSVREREWDTGELFF TGTGCCAGCAGCGTTCGGGAGCGGGAATGGGACACCGGGGAGCTGTTTTTT few TRBD2 TRBJ2-2 TRBV6-4
CASSLTSIAYEQYF TGTGCCAGCAGTTTAACTAGCATCGCCTACGAGCAGTACTTC many . TRBJ2-7 TRBV12-3/TRBV12-4
CASSLLRGQKQFF TGTGCCAGCAGTTTATTGCGGGGCCAGAAGCAGTTCTTC . . TRBJ2-1 TRBV12-3/TRBV12-4
CASSLDPITEAFF TGTGCCAGCAGCTTGGATCCTATCACTGAAGCTTTCTTT . . TRBJ1-1 TRBV5-5
CASRKTSGIDGVETQYF TGTGCCAGCAGGAAAACTAGCGGGATAGACGGCGTGGAGACCCAGTACTTC few TRBD2 TRBJ2-5 TRBV6-1
CASSVESDGFNEQFF TGTGCCAGCAGTGTCGAGTCGGATGGGTTCAATGAGCAGTTCTTC . . TRBJ2-1 TRBV2
CATSSGQQSYEQYF TGTGCCACCAGTTCGGGACAGCAGTCTTACGAGCAGTACTTC many TRBD1 TRBJ2-7 TRBV24-1
CAWRGSFWETQYF TGTGCCTGGAGGGGTAGTTTCTGGGAGACCCAGTACTTC few . TRBJ2-5 TRBV30
CASTQLMASGISYEQYF TGTGCCAGCACCCAGCTGATGGCTAGCGGAATCTCCTACGAGCAGTACTTC many TRBD2 TRBJ2-7 TRBV28
CASTTAEQYF TGTGCCAGCACCACAGCGGAGCAGTACTTC many . TRBJ2-7 TRBV6-1
CASSFGDRGLETQYF TGTGCCAGCAGCTTCGGGGACAGGGGGCTGGAGACCCAGTACTTC . TRBD1 TRBJ2-5 TRBV7-9
CASSLLGEEAFF TGTGCCAGCAGTTTATTGGGGGAGGAAGCTTTCTTT few . TRBJ1-1 TRBV27
CASSLARRGKLFF TGTGCCAGCAGCCTAGCCCGCCGGGGAAAACTGTTTTTT few . TRBJ1-4 TRBV12-3/TRBV12-4
CASTQIRGLYEQYF TGTGCCAGCACGCAAATTCGGGGACTCTACGAGCAGTACTTC many . TRBJ2-7 TRBV2
CATSSPGGTSGRFQETQYF TGTGCCACCAGCAGCCCAGGGGGGACTAGCGGGAGGTTCCAAGAGACCCAGTACTTC . TRBD2 TRBJ2-5 TRBV15